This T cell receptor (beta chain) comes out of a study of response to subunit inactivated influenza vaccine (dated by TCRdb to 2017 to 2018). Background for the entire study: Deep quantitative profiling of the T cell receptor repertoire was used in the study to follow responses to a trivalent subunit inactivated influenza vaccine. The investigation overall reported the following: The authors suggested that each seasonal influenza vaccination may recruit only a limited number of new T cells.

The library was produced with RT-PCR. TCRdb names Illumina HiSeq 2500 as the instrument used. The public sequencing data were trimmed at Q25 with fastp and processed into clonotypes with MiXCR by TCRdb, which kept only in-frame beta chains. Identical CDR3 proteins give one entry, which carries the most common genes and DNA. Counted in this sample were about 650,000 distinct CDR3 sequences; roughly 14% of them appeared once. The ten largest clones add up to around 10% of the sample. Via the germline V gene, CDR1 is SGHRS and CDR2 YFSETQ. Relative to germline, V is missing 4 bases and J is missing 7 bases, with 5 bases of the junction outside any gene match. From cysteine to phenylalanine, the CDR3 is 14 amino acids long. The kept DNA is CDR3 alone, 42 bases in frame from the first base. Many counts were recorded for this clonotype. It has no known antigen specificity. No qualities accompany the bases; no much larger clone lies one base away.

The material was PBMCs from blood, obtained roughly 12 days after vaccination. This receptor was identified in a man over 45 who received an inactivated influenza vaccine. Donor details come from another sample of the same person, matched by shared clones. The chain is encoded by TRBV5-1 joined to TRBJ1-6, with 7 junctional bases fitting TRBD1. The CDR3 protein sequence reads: CASSQGDTNSPLHF. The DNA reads TGCGCCAGCAGCCAGGGGGACACAAATTCACCCCTCCACTTT.